This is a list of T cell receptor beta chains from one sample in a study of blood T cell repertoires in COVID-19. Clones were sequenced by immunoSEQ multiplex PCR, and TCRdb holds only the in-frame ones, with some missing. The sample lists under 300,000 clones, around four fifths occurring once. Sample: peripheral blood. These TCRs come from a man older than 75 with acute or convalescent COVID-19. The conserved cysteine and the conserved F or W are not part of the CDR3 here.

V gene: TRBV29-1
J gene: TRBJ2-7
CDR3 protein: SVAGQGYEQY

V gene: TRBV7-3
J gene: TRBJ2-3
CDR3 protein: ASSTSHSTDTQY

V gene: TRBV9
J gene: TRBJ1-1
CDR3 protein: ASSGSEGLEAF

V gene: TRBV10-3
J gene: TRBJ1-3
CDR3 protein: AISGVGEGSGNTIY

V gene: TRBV5-1
J gene: TRBJ2-7
CDR3 protein: ASSLLRGGEQY

V gene: TRBV6-5
J gene: TRBJ1-1
CDR3 protein: ASTADRENTEAF

V gene: TRBV24-1
J gene: TRBJ1-2
CDR3 protein: ATSAPAGQGPNYGYT

V gene: TRBV12-3/TRBV12-4
J gene: TRBJ1-1
CDR3 protein: ASSFAGNTEAF

V gene: TRBV3-1/TRBV3-2
J gene: TRBJ2-1
CDR3 protein: ASSRSGNLNSEQF

V gene: TRBV2
J gene: TRBJ1-2
CDR3 protein: ASISPGGKGYT

V gene: TRBV10-2
J gene: TRBJ2-1
CDR3 protein: ASTGGYSGTKRETEQF

V gene: TRBV6-5
J gene: TRBJ2-1
CDR3 protein: ASRLTGGAYNEQF

V gene: TRBV28
J gene: TRBJ1-2
CDR3 protein: ASQQGSYGYT

V gene: TRBV4-2
J gene: TRBJ2-5
CDR3 protein: ASSQEPGRGRETQY

V gene: TRBV3-1/TRBV3-2
J gene: TRBJ2-1
CDR3 protein: ASSQGSWSSYNEQF

V gene: TRBV7-3
J gene: TRBJ1-5
CDR3 protein: ASSRGRGNNQPQH

V gene: TRBV30
J gene: TRBJ2-1
CDR3 protein: AWSSRNEQF

V gene: TRBV5-3
J gene: TRBJ2-7
CDR3 protein: ARSLVGPWNRCLAGFYEQY

V gene: TRBV12-3/TRBV12-4
J gene: TRBJ2-6
CDR3 protein: ASTYLGANVLT

V gene: TRBV5-1
J gene: TRBJ1-5
CDR3 protein: ASSARRENVNQPQH

V gene: TRBV20-1
J gene: TRBJ1-6
CDR3 protein: SASLPESYNSPLH

V gene: TRBV10-3
J gene: TRBJ2-3
CDR3 protein: AISESFYGGAGTDTQY

V gene: TRBV5-1
J gene: TRBJ2-7
CDR3 protein: ASRTTGGAIEQY

V gene: TRBV28
J gene: TRBJ1-2
CDR3 protein: ASSPYRVGYT

V gene: TRBV9
J gene: TRBJ1-2
CDR3 protein: ASSLLGDGYT

V gene: TRBV27
J gene: TRBJ2-3
CDR3 protein: ASSLWGADTQY

V gene: TRBV6-5
J gene: TRBJ2-7
CDR3 protein: ASTPSQGAGYEQY

V gene: TRBV12-3/TRBV12-4
J gene: TRBJ2-7
CDR3 protein: ASSSNRGLEQY

V gene: TRBV2
J gene: TRBJ2-5
CDR3 protein: ASRQGGGETQY

V gene: TRBV30
J gene: TRBJ2-7
CDR3 protein: AWSLGLAGGPNEQY

V gene: TRBV10-1
J gene: TRBJ2-7
CDR3 protein: ASAGGSDIYEQY

V gene: TRBV5-5
J gene: TRBJ1-2
CDR3 protein: ASSLAGQTNYGYT

V gene: TRBV2
J gene: TRBJ1-1
CDR3 protein: ASSERQGDTEAF

V gene: TRBV2
J gene: TRBJ2-4
CDR3 protein: ASSMASGGALNIQY